The 15 T cell receptor beta chains below were found in one sample sequenced in a study of CD8 T cells in ankylosing spondylitis. TCRdb processed the 5' RACE reads anew with MiXCR; each CDR3 protein has one entry. The table shows some 37,000 distinct CDR3 sequences, with 16% occurring only once. Sequencing was done on a sample of blood. The receptor set was obtained from a male donor with ankylosing spondylitis or in good health (not recorded which).

This clonotype has only a few counts. The chain combines TRBV12-3 or TRBV12-4 with TRBJ2-7; no firm D call. The CDR3 has 15 residues. V lost 3 bases and J 3 bases, leaving 15 bases between the germline ends. The CDR3, as DNA: TGTGCCAGCAGTTTTTTATATGCACCAAGCTACGAGCAGTACGTC. Protein sequence: CASSFLYAPSYEQYV.

This clonotype was detected only a few times. This chain uses TRBV29-1 with TRBJ2-2; D ambiguous. V lost 3 bases to trimming and J lost 1 base, with 3 bases between them. There are 12 residues in the CDR3. The germline CDR1 and CDR2 sequences are SQVTM and ANQGSEA. The CDR3 bases are TGCAGCGTTGACGGGAACACCGGGGAGCTGTTTTTT. Its translation: CSVDGNTGELFF.

The chain has TRBV29-1 and TRBJ2-7; 10 bases agree with TRBD1. Germline CDR1 is SQVTM and CDR2 is ANQGSEA. V lost 4 bases, J lost 7 bases, and 4 bases stayed unmatched. CDR3 size: 12 residues. DNA for the CDR3: TGCAGCGTTGGACAGGGGGCAGGGGAGCAGTACTTC. Translation: CSVGQGAGEQYF.

This clonotype has only a few counts. CDR3 protein: CASSRGITDTQYF. DNA for the CDR3: TGTGCCAGCAGCCGAGGAATCACAGATACGCAGTATTTT. The genes are TRBV7-2 and TRBJ2-3, with D hard to call. The CDR3 length is 13 residues. With 5 bases removed from V and 2 bases from J, the gap between germline ends came to 8 bases. Germline assignment: CDR1 SGHTA and CDR2 FQGNSA.

This chain joins TRBV12-3 or TRBV12-4 and TRBJ2-1, with TRBD1 identical over 8 bases. The V and J ends lost 6 bases and 5 bases, in that order; junction bases with no gene match: 6. The CDR3 totals 14 residues. The CDR3 region is CASSKRTGNNEQFF. The DNA of the CDR3 is TGTGCCAGCAGCAAGAGGACAGGGAACAATGAGCAGTTCTTC.

This chain uses TRBV6-5 with TRBJ1-4; D gene uncertain. Trimming removed 6 bases at V and 5 bases at J, with 13 bases between. Germline CDR1 and CDR2: MNHEY and SVGAGI. This CDR3 spans 14 amino acids. Here the CDR3 DNA reads TGTGCCAGCAGCCCGTCCGCTTGGAATGAAAAACTGTTTTTT. Translated, it gives CASSPSAWNEKLFF.

The rearrangement joins TRBV10-3 to TRBJ2-3, with D maybe TRBD2 (6 bases). CDR3 length: 13 residues. Trimming removed 4 bases at V and 1 base at J, with 6 bases between. CDR1 ENHRY and CDR2 SYGVKD come from the germline V gene. The CDR3 spells CAISGGGTDTQYF. In nucleotides, the CDR3 is TGTGCCATCAGTGGCGGGGGCACAGATACGCAGTATTTT.

The genes are TRBV5-1 and TRBJ1-1; D is perhaps TRBD1 (6 bases). The CDR3 is 15 amino acids. Trimming took 2 bases from V and 0 from J, leaving 11 bases between them. Germline V gives CDR1 SGHRS, CDR2 YFSETQ. The CDR3 bases are TGCGCCAGCAGCTTCCGGGACACCATGAACACTGAAGCTTTCTTT. It yields the protein CASSFRDTMNTEAFF.

V usage is TRBV6-2 or TRBV6-3 and J usage is TRBJ2-7; maybe TRBD1 (5 bases). CDR3 length: 15 residues. Trimming removed 2 bases from V and 0 bases from J, with 11 bases in between. Per germline, CDR1 MNHEY and CDR2 SVGEGT. CDR3 sequence: CASSYAAGNSYEQYF. CDR3 nucleotides: TGTGCCAGCAGTTACGCCGCAGGGAACTCCTACGAGCAGTACTTC.

CDR3 residues: CASSSRGQGGEKLFF. The CDR3 DNA reads as TGCGCCAGCAGCAGTCGAGGGCAGGGAGGCGAAAAACTGTTTTTT. J is TRBJ1-4 and V is TRBV4-1, with D perhaps TRBD1 (5 bases). Trimming removed 5 bases from V and 8 bases from J, with 18 bases in between. The germline V gene encodes CDR1 MGHRA and CDR2 YSYEKL. The CDR3 runs 15 residues.

The chain has TRBV5-1 and TRBJ2-7; D gene uncertain. CDR1 is SGHRS, CDR2 YFSETQ, per germline. The CDR3 length is 13 residues. Trimming cost V 5 bases and J 1 base, with 10 bases left between them. CDR3 sequence (DNA): TGCGCCAGCAGAACGGGTGATTCCTACGAGCAGTACTTC. This encodes CASRTGDSYEQYF.

In its sample, this clonotype was seen many times. The V call is TRBV29-1, the J call TRBJ1-5, with D maybe TRBD1 (6 bases). Germline CDR1 SQVTM, CDR2 ANQGSEA. This CDR3 region has 14 residues. Trimming shortened V by 3 bases and J by 0 bases, and 9 bases separated the two germline ends. The CDR3 DNA sequence: TGCAGCGTTGACGGAGGGGGTAGCAATCAGCCCCAGCATTTT. Residues: CSVDGGGSNQPQHF.

This clonotype was seen once. V and J are TRBV7-9 and TRBJ1-1; D is uncertain. Germline V CDR1 and CDR2: SEHNR, FQNEAQ (reference sequence). This CDR3 region has 11 residues. The V end lost 4 bases, the J end lost 7 bases, and 7 bases lay between the germline ends. CDR3 coding DNA: TGTGCCAGCAGCTCCCAACGTGAAGCTTTCTTT. It yields the protein CASSSQREAFF.

The V call is TRBV29-1, the J call TRBJ2-1, with D hard to call. This CDR3 is built from 14 residues. The V gene lost 3 bases and the J gene lost 1 base, with 10 bases spanning the gap. Germline lookup yields CDR1 SQVTM and CDR2 ANQGSEA. Here the CDR3 reads CSVDTGPSYNEQFF. The CDR3 region has the DNA TGCAGCGTTGATACCGGGCCATCCTACAATGAGCAGTTCTTC.

This clonotype was seen a few times. The rearrangement links TRBV4-3 to TRBJ2-1, with TRBD2 matching over 10 bases. In germline, CDR1 is LGHNA, CDR2 YSLEER. The ends lost 2 bases at V and 8 bases at J; junction bases unmatched: 6. The CDR3 consists of 15 residues. The CDR3 is CASSQNSGRVHEQFF. The CDR3 DNA reads TGCGCCAGCAGCCAAAACAGCGGGAGGGTGCATGAGCAGTTCTTC.